A selection of T cell receptor beta chains follows, all from one sample in a study of OX40 agonist ivuxolimab in advanced cancers. Assay: immunoSEQ multiplex PCR; the TCRdb copy retains only in-frame clones and omits some. The table lists roughly 52,000 clones, approximately 84% of them singletons. This specimen was CD4+ or CD8+ T cells sorted from blood, taken in a trial of the OX40 agonist ivuxolimab. These receptors were obtained from an adult with an advanced solid tumor such as melanoma, head and neck, liver or kidney cancer. The CDR3 runs from the conserved cysteine through the conserved F or W. D genes are given only for firm matches. The size field is filled for only some rows; it gives once, few, many or a size class.

TGTGCCAGCTCACCTTACACGGGGCACCAAGAGACCCAGTACTTC	CASSPYTGHQETQYF	TRBV18	TRBJ2-5	NA	NA
TGTGCCAGTAGTAGAGGATTGGAATGGCGAGGCACAGATACGCAGTATTTT	CASSRGLEWRGTDTQYF	TRBV19	TRBJ2-3	NA	NA
TGTGCCAGCAGCCGCGATAGCGGGAGGGCCTTTGACGAGCAGTACTTC	CASSRDSGRAFDEQYF	TRBV6-6	TRBJ2-7	TRBD2	NA
TGTGCCAGCAGCGAGGGACGGCTCGAATCGTTTGGACAGCCCCAGCATTTT	CASSEGRLESFGQPQHF	TRBV2	TRBJ1-5	NA	few
TGTGCCAGCAGCTTAGGACCAGAGGATGAGCAGTTCTTC	CASSLGPEDEQFF	TRBV11-3	TRBJ2-1	NA	few
TGTGCCAGCAGCGCAAAACAGGGCGGGTCTGGGGCCAACGTCCTGACTTTC	CASSAKQGGSGANVLTF	TRBV9	TRBJ2-6	NA	NA
TGTGCCAGCAGCCCCCGACAGGGGGGCCCGAACACTGAAGCTTTCTTT	CASSPRQGGPNTEAFF	TRBV11-2	TRBJ1-1	TRBD1	NA
TGTGCCAGCAGCCCGGAAGCGGCACTAGCGGGAAGGTCGTACGAGCAGTACTTC	CASSPEAALAGRSYEQYF	TRBV7-2	TRBJ2-7	TRBD2	NA
TGCGCCAGCAGCTTGTTACAAAACTATGGCTACACCTTC	CASSLLQNYGYTF	TRBV5-1	TRBJ1-2	NA	once
TGTGCCAGCAGTGAAGCGTCAGAGACCCAGTACTTC	CASSEASETQYF	TRBV2	TRBJ2-5	NA	once
TGCGCCAGCAGCCGGTACTCCGGGGATTCCTACAATGAGCAGTTCTTC	CASSRYSGDSYNEQFF	TRBV5-1	TRBJ2-1	NA	NA
TGTGCCATCGAGGCAGGGAACACAGATACGCAGTATTTT	CAIEAGNTDTQYF	TRBV6-1	TRBJ2-3	NA	NA
TGTGCCAGCAGCTTAGATGGCCTTCTGGACACCTTC	CASSLDGLLDTF	TRBV7-9	TRBJ1-2	NA	NA
TGTGCCAGCAGCTCAGGCCAGGGCGTGGATAGGGGGTCGGGCAATGAGCAGTTCTTC	CASSSGQGVDRGSGNEQFF	TRBV5-4	TRBJ2-1	NA	NA
TGTGCCAGCAGTTTCAGCGGGGACCAAGAGACCCAGTACTTC	CASSFSGDQETQYF	TRBV7-3	TRBJ2-5	TRBD2	NA
TGCGCCAGCAGCCAAGATCCGGACGGGGTCGGGCCCACTGAAGCTTTCTTT	CASSQDPDGVGPTEAFF	TRBV4-1	TRBJ1-1	NA	NA
TGTGCCAGCAGTGTCCTCGGCCACACTGAAGCTTTCTTT	CASSVLGHTEAFF	TRBV6-1	TRBJ1-1	NA	NA
TGTGCCAGCAGTTTGTCGGGGGCAGGGGATCAGCCCCAGCATTTT	CASSLSGAGDQPQHF	TRBV28	TRBJ1-5	NA	NA
TGTGCCAGCAGTTCACGAAGGGACAGATTTGAAGCTTTCTTT	CASSSRRDRFEAFF	TRBV6-6	TRBJ1-1	TRBD1	NA
TGTGCCACACGCACAGGGGAGGGCAATCAGCCCCAGCATTTT	CATRTGEGNQPQHF	TRBV19	TRBJ1-5	TRBD1	few
TGTGCCAGCAGTTTATGGCGGGCTAGGTCTGGGGCCAACGTCCTGACTTTC	CASSLWRARSGANVLTF	TRBV28	TRBJ2-6	NA	few
TGCGCCAGCAGGGCCGGGACAGGGGGCGAGCAGTTCTTC	CASRAGTGGEQFF	TRBV5-1	TRBJ2-1	TRBD1	NA
TGTGCCAGCGGAGGGGGCAATACGCAGTATTTT	CASGGGNTQYF	TRBV6-6	TRBJ2-3	NA	NA
TGTGCCAGCAGCTTAGGCCTAGCTTTCGACGAGCAGTACTTC	CASSLGLAFDEQYF	TRBV7-2	TRBJ2-7	NA	NA
TGTGCCAGCAGCTTAGCCAGGGGGCAAGAGACCCAGTACTTC	CASSLARGQETQYF	TRBV7-9	TRBJ2-5	TRBD1	NA
TGTGCCAGCAGCCAACAGGGGGAAGATGAAAAACTGTTTTTT	CASSQQGEDEKLFF	TRBV6-6	TRBJ1-4	TRBD1	NA
TGTGCCAGCAGCTTTCGGGACAAAGGGAGGGGTAGCAATCAGCCCCAGCATTTT	CASSFRDKGRGSNQPQHF	TRBV7-7	TRBJ1-5	NA	NA
TGTGCCAGCAGTCGGGGCAGGGACTATGGCTACACCTTC	CASSRGRDYGYTF	TRBV5-8	TRBJ1-2	NA	NA
TGTGCCAGTAGTCCCTGGGACAACTCCTACGAGCAGTACTTC	CASSPWDNSYEQYF	TRBV19	TRBJ2-7	NA	few
TGTGCCAGCAGCTTAGTTGTCGCTAGCGGGAACACCGGGGAGCTGTTTTTT	CASSLVVASGNTGELFF	TRBV7-6	TRBJ2-2	TRBD2	NA
TGTGCCAGCAGTTCTCCCGCGAAACAGGGGCGGAACTATGGCTACACCTTC	CASSSPAKQGRNYGYTF	TRBV28	TRBJ1-2	TRBD1	NA
TGTGCCAGCAGCTTTCGACAGGGGGAATATCAGCCCCAGCATTTT	CASSFRQGEYQPQHF	TRBV7-2	TRBJ1-5	TRBD1	once
TGCGCCAGCAGCTTGGACAGGGGGATTGAGCAGTTCTTC	CASSLDRGIEQFF	TRBV5-1	TRBJ2-1	TRBD1	once
TGTGCCATCTCCCCCCTAGAAGGCGACACCGGGGAGCTGTTTTTT	CAISPLEGDTGELFF	TRBV10-3	TRBJ2-2	NA	NA
TGTGCCAGCAGCTTAAGTGGGGGAGACACTGAAGCTTTCTTT	CASSLSGGDTEAFF	TRBV7-2	TRBJ1-1	NA	NA
TGTGCCAGTAGCAACCGGGACTACGAGCAGTACTTC	CASSNRDYEQYF	TRBV19	TRBJ2-7	NA	NA
TGTGCCAGCAGCCCAGGGTTTGAGCAGTTCTTC	CASSPGFEQFF	TRBV25-1	TRBJ2-1	NA	NA
TGTGCCAGCAGCAGTTCCATTCTCTACACTGAAGCTTTCTTT	CASSSSILYTEAFF	TRBV7-9	TRBJ1-1	NA	NA
TGTGCCAGCAGCAACGATCCTCAGGGGCCCGGGGAGCTGTTTTTT	CASSNDPQGPGELFF	TRBV9	TRBJ2-2	NA	NA
TGTGCCAGCAACATTGAGGGGGCCATCTACGAGCAGTACTTC	CASNIEGAIYEQYF	TRBV28	TRBJ2-7	TRBD1	NA
TGTGCCAGCAGTGAAGCACCAGATAGAGCTTTCTTT	CASSEAPDRAFF	TRBV6-1	TRBJ1-1	NA	NA
TGCGCCAGCAGTCCCAGCGGGGGGGATAATGAGCAGTTCTTC	CASSPSGGDNEQFF	TRBV10-1	TRBJ2-1	TRBD2	NA
TGTGCCAGCAGCCTACCCGGGACAGGGTCCAGCGAGCAGTACTTC	CASSLPGTGSSEQYF	TRBV5-6	TRBJ2-7	TRBD1	NA
TGTGCCAGCAGTGAAGCAGGGTTTGATTACGAGCAGTACTTC	CASSEAGFDYEQYF	TRBV6-1	TRBJ2-7	NA	NA
TGTGCCAGCAGCTTAGGGTTAGATAGAGCGACAGATACGCAGTATTTT	CASSLGLDRATDTQYF	TRBV11-2	TRBJ2-3	NA	NA
TGTGCCAGCAGCGACGGAAATCCGAACACTGAAGCTTTCTTT	CASSDGNPNTEAFF	TRBV9	TRBJ1-1	NA	medium-sized
TGTGCCAGCAGCTTAGCGGGCAGGACTAATTCACCCCTCCACTTT	CASSLAGRTNSPLHF	TRBV7-2	TRBJ1-6	NA	few
TGTGCCAGCAGCCGCAGCGGGACTAGCGGGGCGGGTGAGCAGTTCTTC	CASSRSGTSGAGEQFF	TRBV7-2	TRBJ2-1	TRBD2	NA